This TCR beta chain appears in the sequencing data of a study of T-cell reconstitution after alpha-beta-depleted transplantation in children. This CDR3 is built from 12 residues. Germline values: CDR1 DFQATT, CDR2 SNEGSKA (reference sequence). Unique molecular identifiers were incorporated when the TCRbeta library was constructed. TCRdb passed the PCR reads through MiXCR, listing each CDR3 protein once. The table records some 840,000 distinct CDR3 sequences, approximately 15% of them present only once. The chain links TRBV20-1 to TRBJ2-7; D uncertain. This specimen was PBMCs, mostly from graft donor cells, taken 360 days after TCRalphabeta/CD19-depleted stem cell transplant. This TCR was sampled from a male patient under 18 who had a stem cell transplant for acute lymphoblastic leukemia, so the T cells may come from the graft donor. The CDR3 loop reads CSIGRTAPEQYF. The CDR3 nucleotides read TGCAGCATAGGACGAACCGCCCCCGAGCAGTACTTC.